This T cell receptor beta chain is from a study of blood T cell repertoires in COVID-19. For the study at large: Acute and convalescent COVID-19 samples came from the United States, Italy and Spain. The analysed material was cDNA or gDNA that came from T cells, B-cell-depleted T cells, or PBMCs.

The V gene lost 4 bases and the J gene lost 3 bases, with 10 bases spanning the gap. Germline CDR1 and CDR2: MNHEY and SVGEGT. This CDR3 is built from 13 residues. Original handling: Reference gene primer amplification gave estimated nucleated cell counts. The data were produced by immunoSEQ multiplex PCR, yet TCRdb's version contains in-frame clones alone and is incomplete. V, J and clone size are taken as reported in that table, and D and trimming were inferred from the DNA itself. Here the sample spans about 250,000 clones, just over 85% being singletons. The sample consisted of peripheral blood. The receptor comes from a man at least 80 years old with acute or convalescent COVID-19. The J gene is TRBJ2-7, the V gene TRBV6-2 or TRBV6-3; a possible D gene is TRBD1 (6 bases). CDR3 bases: TGTGCCAGCAGTTGGGGGCCCCTCTACGAGCAGTACTTC. The encoded protein is CASSWGPLYEQYF.